These T cell receptor beta chains were read from a single sample in a study of beta chain features in type 1 diabetes. Sequencing used immunoSEQ multiplex PCR; TCRdb keeps in-frame clones, though not all of them. The table shows around 500,000 clones, with over 10% occurring only once. The specimen was naive CD4+ T cells from blood. The receptors derive from a young woman in good health. The CDR3 runs from the conserved cysteine through the conserved F or W. Fields, in order: V gene, clone size, J gene, D gene, CDR3 protein, CDR3 DNA. The D gene is left open where the match is weak. Clone size is not always given. Where it is, it says once, few, many or a class for expanded clones.

>TRBV18|NA|TRBJ2-5|NA
CASSRQETQYF
TGTGCCAGCTCACGGCAAGAGACCCAGTACTTC
>TRBV5-1|few|TRBJ2-1|TRBD2
CASSLVAGTSSSQFF
TGCGCCAGCAGCTTGGTAGCGGGGACCTCCTCCTCTCAGTTCTTC
>TRBV7-2|NA|TRBJ2-1|TRBD1
CASSATGVWSSYNEQFF
TGTGCCAGCAGCGCCACAGGGGTCTGGAGCTCCTACAATGAGCAGTTCTTC
>TRBV15|few|TRBJ2-1|TRBD2
CATSRALGLVPDEQFF
TGTGCCACCAGCAGAGCCCTCGGACTAGTCCCGGATGAGCAGTTCTTC
>TRBV4-3|NA|TRBJ2-1|NA
CASSQDPLGGEQFF
TGCGCCAGCAGCCAAGACCCCTTGGGGGGTGAGCAGTTCTTC
>TRBV18|few|TRBJ2-5|NA
CASSPPAGQETQYF
TGTGCCAGCTCACCACCGGCGGGTCAAGAGACCCAGTACTTC
>TRBV7-3|NA|TRBJ2-7|TRBD2
CASSLMASGTSYEQYF
TGTGCCAGCAGCTTAATGGCTAGCGGGACTTCCTACGAGCAGTACTTC
>TRBV4-3|few|TRBJ2-7|TRBD2
CASSPGRFSGRALLGEQYF
TGCGCCAGCAGCCCCGGGAGGTTTAGCGGGAGGGCCCTTCTAGGCGAGCAGTACTTC
>TRBV6-5|few|TRBJ1-6|NA
CASSYRSDNSPLHF
TGTGCCAGCAGTTACCGGTCAGATAATTCACCCCTCCACTTT
>TRBV7-3|NA|TRBJ2-3|NA
CASSPGPTSTDTQYF
TGTGCCAGCAGCCCCGGGCCCACTAGCACAGATACGCAGTATTTT
>TRBV2|few|TRBJ1-2|NA
CASRDTGIPYGYTF
TGTGCCAGCAGGGATACAGGTATCCCCTATGGCTACACCTTC
>TRBV7-2|NA|TRBJ2-1|TRBD1
CASSRTGSTYNEQFF
TGTGCCAGCAGCCGGACAGGGTCGACCTACAATGAGCAGTTCTTC
>TRBV5-1|NA|TRBJ2-1|NA
CASSRDSSSYNEQFF
TGCGCCAGCAGCCGGGACTCGAGCTCCTACAATGAGCAGTTCTTC
>TRBV18|NA|TRBJ2-7|TRBD1
CASSPGQFYEQYF
TGTGCCAGCTCACCGGGACAGTTCTACGAGCAGTACTTC
>TRBV18|NA|TRBJ2-4|TRBD2
CASSPGTSSGRNIQYF
TGTGCCAGCTCACCTGGGACTAGCAGCGGCCGAAACATTCAGTACTTC
>TRBV27|few|TRBJ2-3|NA
CASSLDSSDSFTDTQYF
TGTGCCAGCAGTTTAGACTCCTCGGACAGTTTCACAGATACGCAGTATTTT
>TRBV9|NA|TRBJ2-5|NA
CASSVRYQETQYF
TGTGCCAGCAGCGTACGGTACCAAGAGACCCAGTACTTC
>TRBV28|few|TRBJ1-2|TRBD1
CASGQIGQGTYGYTF
TGTGCCAGCGGGCAGATTGGACAGGGGACCTATGGCTACACCTTC
>TRBV9|few|TRBJ2-3|NA
CASSTVPVTDTQYF
TGTGCCAGCAGCACCGTTCCCGTCACAGATACGCAGTATTTT
>TRBV13|NA|TRBJ2-1|TRBD2
CASSLVVAGRDEQFF
TGTGCCAGCAGCTTAGTGGTAGCGGGCCGGGATGAGCAGTTCTTC
>TRBV5-4|NA|TRBJ2-3|NA
CASSLVSDTQYF
TGTGCCAGCAGCTTGGTGTCAGATACGCAGTATTTT
>TRBV7-9|few|TRBJ2-1|NA
CASSLALGKEQFF
TGTGCCAGCAGCTTAGCGCTAGGCAAAGAGCAGTTCTTC
>TRBV7-2|many|TRBJ2-5|NA
CASSLQRETQYF
TGTGCCAGCAGCTTGCAGAGGGAGACCCAGTACTTC
>TRBV19|NA|TRBJ1-2|NA
CASSRGYGYTF
TGTGCCAGTAGTCGTGGATATGGCTACACCTTC
>TRBV11-2|NA|TRBJ2-5|TRBD1
CASSFRTGEQETQYF
TGTGCCAGCAGCTTCCGGACAGGGGAACAAGAGACCCAGTACTTC
>TRBV29-1|many|TRBJ2-4|TRBD1
CSAQGQGKNIQYF
TGCAGCGCCCAGGGACAGGGAAAAAACATTCAGTACTTC
>TRBV7-2|NA|TRBJ2-3|TRBD1
CASSVRGQWVTDTQYF
TGTGCCAGCAGCGTAAGGGGACAGTGGGTCACAGATACGCAGTATTTT
>TRBV28|NA|TRBJ2-3|NA
CASSLGGTATDTQYF
TGTGCCAGCAGTTTAGGGGGGACGGCCACAGATACGCAGTATTTT
>TRBV5-1|few|TRBJ2-5|NA
CASSQAHSQETQYF
TGCGCCAGCAGTCAGGCACACAGTCAAGAGACCCAGTACTTC
>TRBV7-2|few|TRBJ2-7|NA
CASSLGAASSYEQYF
TGTGCCAGCAGCTTGGGGGCGGCGAGCTCCTACGAGCAGTACTTC
>TRBV29-1|NA|TRBJ2-7|TRBD2
CSVGGLAGTYEQYF
TGCAGCGTTGGCGGGCTAGCGGGCACCTACGAGCAGTACTTC
>TRBV9|NA|TRBJ2-4|NA
CASSVEQAGNIQYF
TGTGCCAGCAGCGTAGAGCAGGCAGGAAACATTCAGTACTTC
>TRBV30|few|TRBJ1-5|NA
CAWSNAPQPQHF
TGTGCCTGGTCAAACGCTCCTCAGCCCCAGCATTTT
>TRBV7-9|NA|TRBJ1-4|NA
CASSPIRGRIATNEKLFF
TGTGCCAGCAGCCCCATTAGGGGCAGGATTGCAACTAATGAAAAACTGTTTTTT
>TRBV6-5|NA|TRBJ2-7|TRBD1
CASSRPGQGNYEQYF
TGTGCCAGCAGCCGACCGGGACAGGGTAACTACGAGCAGTACTTC
>TRBV11-1|few|TRBJ2-5|TRBD2
CASSLGGSRETQYF
TGTGCCAGCAGCTTAGGCGGGAGTCGAGAGACCCAGTACTTC
>TRBV7-2|few|TRBJ2-3|NA
CASSLDGGQADTQYF
TGTGCCAGCAGCTTAGACGGAGGCCAGGCAGATACGCAGTATTTT
>TRBV5-1|NA|TRBJ2-1|TRBD1
CASSLTAGTGTYEQFF
TGCGCCAGCAGCTTGACCGCCGGGACAGGGACCTATGAGCAGTTCTTC
>TRBV7-8|NA|TRBJ2-4|NA
CASALGGMKNIQYF
TGTGCCAGCGCCCTAGGGGGGATGAAAAACATTCAGTACTTC
>TRBV4-3|few|TRBJ2-5|TRBD2
CASSLRAGGRAETQYF
TGCGCCAGCAGCCTCCGAGCGGGGGGGCGGGCAGAGACCCAGTACTTC
>TRBV6-6|NA|TRBJ2-3|NA
CASSYQETDTQYF
TGTGCCAGCAGTTATCAGGAGACAGATACGCAGTATTTT
>TRBV11-3|NA|TRBJ2-1|TRBD1
CASKDRWRNEQFF
TGTGCCAGCAAGGACAGGTGGCGCAATGAGCAGTTCTTC
>TRBV14|NA|TRBJ1-1|NA
CASSQGFSEAFF
TGTGCCAGCAGCCAAGGATTCTCTGAAGCTTTCTTT
>TRBV2|NA|TRBJ2-5|NA
CASRYTYQETQYF
TGTGCCAGCAGGTACACGTACCAAGAGACCCAGTACTTC
>TRBV5-1|few|TRBJ2-3|TRBD2
CASKVTSGEDTQYF
TGCGCCAGCAAGGTCACTAGCGGGGAAGATACGCAGTATTTT
>TRBV7-2|few|TRBJ2-7|TRBD2
CASSLETSRMKQYF
TGTGCCAGCAGCTTAGAGACTAGCAGGATGAAACAGTACTTC
>TRBV7-3|NA|TRBJ2-1|TRBD2
CASSLGLRTSEHEQFF
TGTGCCAGCAGCTTAGGCCTCAGGACTAGCGAACATGAGCAGTTCTTC
>TRBV15|few|TRBJ1-6|NA
CATSREGDSPLHF
TGTGCCACCAGCAGGGAAGGAGATTCACCCCTCCACTTT